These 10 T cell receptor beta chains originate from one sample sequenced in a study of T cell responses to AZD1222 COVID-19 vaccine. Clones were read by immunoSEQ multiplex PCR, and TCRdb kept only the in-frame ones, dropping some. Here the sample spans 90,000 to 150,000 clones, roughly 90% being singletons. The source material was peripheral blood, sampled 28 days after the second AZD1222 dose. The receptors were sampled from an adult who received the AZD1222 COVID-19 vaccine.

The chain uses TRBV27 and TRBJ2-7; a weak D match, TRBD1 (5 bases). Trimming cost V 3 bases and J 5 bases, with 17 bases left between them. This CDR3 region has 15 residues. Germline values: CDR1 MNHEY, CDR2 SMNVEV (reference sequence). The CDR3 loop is CASSLLGRVRNEQYF. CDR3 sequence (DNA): TGTGCCAGCAGTTTGTTAGGCAGGGTTCGGAACGAGCAGTACTTC.

The chain's CDR3 is CASSSSPGYEQYF. Here the CDR3 DNA reads TGTGCCAGCAGTTCATCCCCTGGGTACGAGCAGTACTTC. The chain couples TRBV28 to TRBJ2-7; D not certain. CDR3 size: 13 residues. V gave up 4 bases and J gave up 4 bases, with 11 bases separating them. Per germline, CDR1 MDHEN and CDR2 SYDVKM.

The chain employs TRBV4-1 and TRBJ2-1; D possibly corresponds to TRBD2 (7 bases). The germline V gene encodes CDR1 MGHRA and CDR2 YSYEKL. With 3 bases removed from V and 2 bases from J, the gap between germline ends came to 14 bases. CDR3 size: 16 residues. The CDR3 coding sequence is TGCGCCAGCAGCCAGGAGGAGCGGGACACCTACAATGAGCAGTTCTTC. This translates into CASSQEERDTYNEQFF.

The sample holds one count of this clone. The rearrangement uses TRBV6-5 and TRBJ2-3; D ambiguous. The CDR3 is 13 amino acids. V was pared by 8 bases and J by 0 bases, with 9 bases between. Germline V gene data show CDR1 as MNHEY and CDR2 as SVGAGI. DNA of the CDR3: TGTGCCAGCGGGGTGGGGAGCACAGATACGCAGTATTTT. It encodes CASGVGSTDTQYF.

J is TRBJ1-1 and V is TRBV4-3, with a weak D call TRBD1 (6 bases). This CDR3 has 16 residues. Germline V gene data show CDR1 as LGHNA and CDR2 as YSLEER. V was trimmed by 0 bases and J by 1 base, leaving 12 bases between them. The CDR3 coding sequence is TGCGCCAGCAGCCAAGATGGGGCAGGGGAGAACACTGAAGCTTTCTTT. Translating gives CASSQDGAGENTEAFF.

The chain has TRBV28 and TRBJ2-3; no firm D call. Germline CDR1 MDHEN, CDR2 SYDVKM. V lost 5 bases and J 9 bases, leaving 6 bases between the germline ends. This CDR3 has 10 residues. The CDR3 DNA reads TGTGCCAGCAGTAGAAACACGCAGTATTTT. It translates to CASSRNTQYF.

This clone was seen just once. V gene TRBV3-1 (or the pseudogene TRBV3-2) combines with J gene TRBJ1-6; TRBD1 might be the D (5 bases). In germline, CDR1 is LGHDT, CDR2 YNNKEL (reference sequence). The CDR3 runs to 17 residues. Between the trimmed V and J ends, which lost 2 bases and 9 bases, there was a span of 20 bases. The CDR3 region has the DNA TGTGCCAGCAGCCAATTGGGTGGGGGTGAAGTAGGTTCACCCCTCCACTTT. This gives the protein CASSQLGGGEVGSPLHF.

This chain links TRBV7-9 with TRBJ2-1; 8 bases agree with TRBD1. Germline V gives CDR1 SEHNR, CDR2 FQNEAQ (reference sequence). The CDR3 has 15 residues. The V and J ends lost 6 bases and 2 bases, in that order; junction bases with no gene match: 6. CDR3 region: CASSLGQGPYNEQFF. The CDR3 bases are TGTGCCAGCAGTCTTGGACAGGGACCCTACAATGAGCAGTTCTTC.

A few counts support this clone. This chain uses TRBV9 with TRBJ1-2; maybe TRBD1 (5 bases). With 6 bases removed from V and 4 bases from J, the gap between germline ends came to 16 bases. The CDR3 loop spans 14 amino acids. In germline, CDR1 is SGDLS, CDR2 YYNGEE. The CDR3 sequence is CASTPGQGAYGYTF. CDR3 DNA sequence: TGTGCCAGCACCCCGGGTCAAGGGGCCTATGGCTACACCTTC. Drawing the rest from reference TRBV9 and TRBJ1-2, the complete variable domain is DSGVTQTPKHLITATGQRVTLRCSPRSGDLSVYWYQQSLDQGLQFLIQYYNGEERAKGNILERFSAQQFPDLHSELNLSSLELGDSALYFCASTPGQGAYGYTFGSGTRLTVV.

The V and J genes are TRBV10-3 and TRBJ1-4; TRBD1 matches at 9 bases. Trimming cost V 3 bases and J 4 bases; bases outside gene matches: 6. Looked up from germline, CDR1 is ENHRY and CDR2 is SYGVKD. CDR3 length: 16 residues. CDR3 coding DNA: TGTGCCATCAGTGAACCGACGACAGGGGGTAATGAAAAACTGTTTTTT. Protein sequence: CAISEPTTGGNEKLFF.